This is a list of T cell receptor beta chains from one sample in a study of lymphopenia after photon versus proton radiotherapy. TCRdb keeps only in-frame clones here, not all; method: immunoSEQ multiplex PCR. The sample includes 150,000 to 200,000 clones, approximately 86% of them seen just once. Sequences were derived from peripheral blood, sampled from a patient treated with photon-based radiotherapy. The source of these receptors is a man between 50 and 59 years old with gastric cancer. CDR3s include the opening cysteine and the closing phenylalanine or tryptophan. D genes are given only for firm matches. Only some rows state a clone size, as once, few, many or a class for expanded clones.

D gene: .; clone size: few; J gene: TRBJ2-5; V gene: TRBV12-2; CDR3 DNA: TGTGCAAGTCGCCTGGGATATGCGGGAGAGGGAGAGACCCAGTACTTC; CDR3 protein: CASRLGYAGEGETQYF
D gene: .; clone size: .; J gene: TRBJ2-3; V gene: TRBV27; CDR3 DNA: TGTGCCAGCAGTCCAGGAACAGGGTATGAGGGGGGAGATACGCAGTATTTT; CDR3 protein: CASSPGTGYEGGDTQYF
D gene: .; clone size: .; J gene: TRBJ2-7; V gene: TRBV5-6; CDR3 DNA: TGTGCCAGCAGCTTGGATAGGGGGTACGGCTACGAGCAGTACTTC; CDR3 protein: CASSLDRGYGYEQYF
D gene: .; clone size: .; J gene: TRBJ1-4; V gene: TRBV18; CDR3 DNA: TGTGCCAGCTCACCACTCCAGGGCGGGAATGAAAAACTGTTTTTT; CDR3 protein: CASSPLQGGNEKLFF
D gene: .; clone size: .; J gene: TRBJ1-5; V gene: TRBV30; CDR3 DNA: TGTGCCTGGAGTGTACGGAGAGGCAATCAGCCCCAGCATTTT; CDR3 protein: CAWSVRRGNQPQHF
D gene: .; clone size: .; J gene: TRBJ2-7; V gene: TRBV2; CDR3 DNA: TGTGCCAGCAGTTTCCGGGGTAGTTACGAGCAGTACTTC; CDR3 protein: CASSFRGSYEQYF
D gene: .; clone size: .; J gene: TRBJ1-1; V gene: TRBV28; CDR3 DNA: TGTGCCAGCAGTCCCGACAGAAACTTGAACACTGAAGCTTTCTTT; CDR3 protein: CASSPDRNLNTEAFF
D gene: .; clone size: .; J gene: TRBJ2-1; V gene: TRBV7-2; CDR3 DNA: TGTGCCAGCAGCCCCACAGGAATCAATGAGCAGTTCTTC; CDR3 protein: CASSPTGINEQFF
D gene: .; clone size: once; J gene: TRBJ2-7; V gene: TRBV18; CDR3 DNA: TGTGCCAGCTCACCATCCTTAGCGAACGAGCAGTACTTC; CDR3 protein: CASSPSLANEQYF
D gene: TRBD1; clone size: .; J gene: TRBJ2-5; V gene: TRBV18; CDR3 DNA: TGTGCCAGCTCACCATACCAGGGGGATGGAGAGACCCAGTACTTC; CDR3 protein: CASSPYQGDGETQYF
D gene: .; clone size: once; J gene: TRBJ2-2; V gene: TRBV27; CDR3 DNA: TGTGCCAGCAGTTTTACCCTGGACGGAGACACCGGGGAGCTGTTTTTT; CDR3 protein: CASSFTLDGDTGELFF
D gene: .; clone size: .; J gene: TRBJ1-4; V gene: TRBV4-3; CDR3 DNA: TGCGCCAGCAGCCAAGATTTGGCGCATCCGAAGTTTTTT; CDR3 protein: CASSQDLAHPKFF
D gene: .; clone size: .; J gene: TRBJ2-3; V gene: TRBV28; CDR3 DNA: TGTGCCAGCGGGACAGATACGCAGTATTTT; CDR3 protein: CASGTDTQYF
D gene: .; clone size: .; J gene: TRBJ2-3; V gene: TRBV9; CDR3 DNA: TGTGCCAGCAGCGTAGTTCTAGATACGCAGTATTTT; CDR3 protein: CASSVVLDTQYF
D gene: .; clone size: .; J gene: TRBJ2-4; V gene: TRBV2; CDR3 DNA: TGTGCCAGCAGTGAAGGCGAACTAGCCAAAAACATTCAGTACTTC; CDR3 protein: CASSEGELAKNIQYF
D gene: TRBD2; clone size: .; J gene: TRBJ2-5; V gene: TRBV4-3; CDR3 DNA: TGCGCCAGCAGCCTAAACGTAGCGGGAGGGCCGGAGACCCAGTACTTC; CDR3 protein: CASSLNVAGGPETQYF
D gene: TRBD1; clone size: many; J gene: TRBJ1-2; V gene: TRBV28; CDR3 DNA: TGTGCCAGCAGTTCGCACCGGGACAGGGAGAACTATGGCTACACCTTC; CDR3 protein: CASSSHRDRENYGYTF
D gene: TRBD1; clone size: .; J gene: TRBJ1-1; V gene: TRBV5-1; CDR3 DNA: TGCGCCAGCAGCATAGACAGGGCCACTGAAGCTTTCTTT; CDR3 protein: CASSIDRATEAFF
D gene: .; clone size: .; J gene: TRBJ1-5; V gene: TRBV5-8; CDR3 DNA: TGTGCCAGCAGCTTGGGGCAGGGAGACAATCAGCCCCAGCATTTT; CDR3 protein: CASSLGQGDNQPQHF
D gene: .; clone size: .; J gene: TRBJ1-5; V gene: TRBV27; CDR3 DNA: TGTGCCAGCAGTTTATACCTAAATCAGCCCCAGCATTTT; CDR3 protein: CASSLYLNQPQHF
D gene: .; clone size: once; J gene: TRBJ2-1; V gene: TRBV5-1; CDR3 DNA: TGCGCCAGCAGCTCTTACTTGGGCGGTGAGCAGTTCTTC; CDR3 protein: CASSSYLGGEQFF
D gene: .; clone size: .; J gene: TRBJ2-7; V gene: TRBV7-2; CDR3 DNA: TGTGCCAGCAGCTCCACCTACGAGCAGTACTTC; CDR3 protein: CASSSTYEQYF
D gene: .; clone size: .; J gene: TRBJ1-2; V gene: TRBV18; CDR3 DNA: TGTGCCAGCTCGCGTCCGGGCAACTATGGCTACACCTTC; CDR3 protein: CASSRPGNYGYTF
D gene: TRBD2; clone size: .; J gene: TRBJ2-1; V gene: TRBV11-3; CDR3 DNA: TGTGCCAGCAGCCAACGGAGCGGGAGTTACAATGAGCAGTTCTTC; CDR3 protein: CASSQRSGSYNEQFF
D gene: .; clone size: .; J gene: TRBJ2-3; V gene: TRBV18; CDR3 DNA: TGTGCCAGCTCACCGGGACAACCGGCGGATACGCAGTATTTT; CDR3 protein: CASSPGQPADTQYF
D gene: TRBD2; clone size: .; J gene: TRBJ2-5; V gene: TRBV5-4; CDR3 DNA: TGTGCCAGCAGCCCGACTAGCGGGAGCCAAGAGACCCAGTACTTC; CDR3 protein: CASSPTSGSQETQYF
D gene: TRBD1; clone size: .; J gene: TRBJ2-2; V gene: TRBV2; CDR3 DNA: TGTGCCAGCAGCCTGGGACAGGGGCGCACCGGGGAGCTGTTTTTT; CDR3 protein: CASSLGQGRTGELFF
D gene: TRBD1; clone size: .; J gene: TRBJ1-4; V gene: TRBV4-1; CDR3 DNA: TGCGCCAGCAGCCAGCCGGGGACAGGCGGTGAAAAACTGTTTTTT; CDR3 protein: CASSQPGTGGEKLFF
D gene: TRBD1; clone size: .; J gene: TRBJ1-1; V gene: TRBV14; CDR3 DNA: TGTGCCAGCAGCCGCCTTGTCGGACAGGGAGAGGGAGCTGAAGCTTTCTTT; CDR3 protein: CASSRLVGQGEGAEAFF
D gene: .; clone size: .; J gene: TRBJ2-1; V gene: TRBV29-1; CDR3 DNA: TGCAGCGTTGACGGCACAGGGCAAAATGAGCAGTTCTTC; CDR3 protein: CSVDGTGQNEQFF
D gene: .; clone size: few; J gene: TRBJ1-3; V gene: TRBV30; CDR3 DNA: TGTGCCTGGAGTGCTGGAAACACCATATATTTT; CDR3 protein: CAWSAGNTIYF
D gene: TRBD1; clone size: .; J gene: TRBJ1-4; V gene: TRBV23-1; CDR3 DNA: TGCGCCAGCAGTCAAGGGGGGGACAGGGGAGGGAAACTGTTTTTT; CDR3 protein: CASSQGGDRGGKLFF
D gene: .; clone size: .; J gene: TRBJ1-2; V gene: TRBV7-9; CDR3 DNA: TGTGCCAGCATCCCACGCGGGGGCTATGGCTACACCTTC; CDR3 protein: CASIPRGGYGYTF
D gene: .; clone size: .; J gene: TRBJ2-1; V gene: TRBV28; CDR3 DNA: TGTGCCAGCAGTTTAAAGAAGCTAAGCTCCTACAATGAGCAGTTCTTC; CDR3 protein: CASSLKKLSSYNEQFF
D gene: TRBD1; clone size: .; J gene: TRBJ2-7; V gene: TRBV6-1; CDR3 DNA: TGTGCCAGCGCCCGGGACAGGGTAGGAGAGCAGTACTTC; CDR3 protein: CASARDRVGEQYF
D gene: .; clone size: .; J gene: TRBJ2-7; V gene: TRBV7-9; CDR3 DNA: TGTGCCAGCAGCTCCCCCGGGACACGGAGAGGAGAGCAGTACTTC; CDR3 protein: CASSSPGTRRGEQYF
D gene: TRBD2; clone size: once; J gene: TRBJ2-7; V gene: TRBV7-2; CDR3 DNA: TGTGCCAGCAGCTTAGAGGCTAGCGGCACCCGCGAGCAGTACTTC; CDR3 protein: CASSLEASGTREQYF
D gene: .; clone size: .; J gene: TRBJ2-5; V gene: TRBV5-5; CDR3 DNA: TGTGCCAGCAGCTTGGGGCAGGGGTGGGGAGAGACCCAGTACTTC; CDR3 protein: CASSLGQGWGETQYF
D gene: .; clone size: .; J gene: TRBJ2-7; V gene: TRBV7-2; CDR3 DNA: TGTGCCAGCAGCCCGTTGGGGAGTGGGGAGCAGTACTTC; CDR3 protein: CASSPLGSGEQYF
D gene: TRBD1; clone size: .; J gene: TRBJ1-1; V gene: TRBV18; CDR3 DNA: TGTGCCAGCTCACCGACAGGGGACACTGAAGCTTTCTTT; CDR3 protein: CASSPTGDTEAFF
D gene: .; clone size: .; J gene: TRBJ2-5; V gene: TRBV5-4; CDR3 DNA: TGTGCCAGCAGCTCCAGGGACAACCCGGTCGGGAAGACCCAGTACTTC; CDR3 protein: CASSSRDNPVGKTQYF
D gene: TRBD1; clone size: .; J gene: TRBJ1-2; V gene: TRBV9; CDR3 DNA: TGTGCCAGCAGCTTCCGACAGGGGGCTGAGGGCTACACCTTC; CDR3 protein: CASSFRQGAEGYTF
D gene: .; clone size: .; J gene: TRBJ2-7; V gene: TRBV18; CDR3 DNA: TGTGCCAGCTCACCACCGGGACGGTCCTACGAGCAGTACTTC; CDR3 protein: CASSPPGRSYEQYF
D gene: TRBD2; clone size: .; J gene: TRBJ2-3; V gene: TRBV29-1; CDR3 DNA: TGCAGCGTCCGGCGGGAGACGGGGACAGATACGCAGTATTTT; CDR3 protein: CSVRRETGTDTQYF
D gene: TRBD1; clone size: .; J gene: TRBJ2-2; V gene: TRBV11-2; CDR3 DNA: TGTGCCAGCAGCCCGCGGAGGGACAGGGTGGAGGAGCTGTTTTTT; CDR3 protein: CASSPRRDRVEELFF
D gene: .; clone size: .; J gene: TRBJ1-1; V gene: TRBV27; CDR3 DNA: TGTGCCAGCAGTCTCAGGGGCGTCCTGGCTAACACTGAAGCTTTCTTT; CDR3 protein: CASSLRGVLANTEAFF
D gene: .; clone size: .; J gene: TRBJ1-3; V gene: TRBV28; CDR3 DNA: TGTGCCAGCACTCCGCAGAGCTCTGGAAACACCATATATTTT; CDR3 protein: CASTPQSSGNTIYF
D gene: .; clone size: .; J gene: TRBJ1-3; V gene: TRBV10-2; CDR3 DNA: TGCGCCAGCAGTGAGAGGGAGGGCCGCTCTGGAAACACCATATATTTT; CDR3 protein: CASSEREGRSGNTIYF
D gene: .; clone size: .; J gene: TRBJ2-3; V gene: TRBV6-6; CDR3 DNA: TGTGCCAGCACCCAGAACCTTGGAGCAGATACGCAGTATTTT; CDR3 protein: CASTQNLGADTQYF